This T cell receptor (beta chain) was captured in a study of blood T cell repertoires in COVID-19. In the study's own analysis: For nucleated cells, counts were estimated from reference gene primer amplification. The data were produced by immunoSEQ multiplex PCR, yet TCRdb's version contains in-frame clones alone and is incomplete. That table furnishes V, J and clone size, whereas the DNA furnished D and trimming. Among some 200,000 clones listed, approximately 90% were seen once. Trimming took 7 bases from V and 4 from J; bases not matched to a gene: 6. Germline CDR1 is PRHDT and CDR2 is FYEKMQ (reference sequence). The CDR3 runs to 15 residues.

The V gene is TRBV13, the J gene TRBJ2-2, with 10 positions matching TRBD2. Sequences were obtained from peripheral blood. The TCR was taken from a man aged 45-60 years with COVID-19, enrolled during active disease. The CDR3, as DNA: TGTGCCAGCACCGTAGCGGGAGGAACCACCGGGGAGCTGTTTTTT. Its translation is CASTVAGGTTGELFF. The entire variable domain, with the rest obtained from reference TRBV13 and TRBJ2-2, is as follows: AAGVIQSPRHLIKEKRETATLKCYPIPRHDTVYWYQQGPGQDPQFLISFYEKMQSDKGSIPDRFSAQQFSDYHSELNMSSLELGDSALYFCASTVAGGTTGELFFGEGSRLTVL.